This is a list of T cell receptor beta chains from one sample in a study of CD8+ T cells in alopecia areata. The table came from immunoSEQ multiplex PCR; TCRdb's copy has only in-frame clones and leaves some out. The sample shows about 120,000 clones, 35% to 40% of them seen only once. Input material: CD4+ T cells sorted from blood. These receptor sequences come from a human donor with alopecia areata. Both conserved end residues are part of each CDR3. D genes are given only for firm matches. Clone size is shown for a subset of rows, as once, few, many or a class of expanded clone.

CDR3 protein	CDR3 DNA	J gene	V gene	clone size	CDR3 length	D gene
CAWRTGVTEAFF	TGTGCCTGGAGAACCGGGGTCACTGAAGCTTTCTTT	TRBJ1-1	TRBV30	-	12	-
CASSPRDERETQYF	TGTGCCAGCTCACCCAGGGACGAGAGGGAGACCCAGTACTTC	TRBJ2-5	TRBV18	few	14	-
CASSSGQEETQYF	TGTGCCAGCAGTTCAGGACAGGAAGAGACCCAGTACTTC	TRBJ2-5	TRBV28	few	13	TRBD1
CASSSSGRVQETQYF	TGTGCCAGCAGTTCTAGCGGGAGGGTACAAGAGACCCAGTACTTC	TRBJ2-5	TRBV6-6	few	15	TRBD2
CASSQDPRGTQYF	TGTGCCAGCAGTCAGGACCCCAGAGGGACCCAGTACTTC	TRBJ2-5	TRBV6-6	-	13	-
CAWSTGQYGKLFF	TGTGCCTGGAGTACCGGACAGTACGGAAAACTGTTTTTT	TRBJ1-4	TRBV30	-	13	-
CASSQNLETQYF	TGTGCCAGCAGCCAGAATCTGGAGACCCAGTACTTC	TRBJ2-5	TRBV6-6	few	12	-
CSVGSGTGLQETQYF	TGCAGCGTTGGCTCCGGGACAGGTTTACAAGAGACCCAGTACTTC	TRBJ2-5	TRBV29-1	few	15	TRBD1
CSVDRTGGNTEAFF	TGCAGCGTTGACCGGACAGGGGGCAATACTGAAGCTTTCTTT	TRBJ1-1	TRBV29-1	few	14	TRBD1
CASSPGQNTEAFF	TGTGCCAGTAGTCCCGGACAGAACACTGAAGCTTTCTTT	TRBJ1-1	TRBV19	-	13	-
CASLREGVRGYTF	TGTGCCAGCTTAAGGGAGGGGGTGAGGGGCTACACCTTC	TRBJ1-2	TRBV28	-	13	-
CASSLVWLAQETQYF	TGTGCCAGCAGCTTAGTGTGGCTAGCTCAAGAGACCCAGTACTTC	TRBJ2-5	TRBV7-2	few	15	-
CASRGQLEQYF	TGTGCCAGCAGGGGACAGTTGGAGCAGTACTTC	TRBJ2-7	TRBV6-5	once	11	TRBD1
CASSPEADYRNIQYF	TGCGCCAGCAGCCCGGAGGCGGACTATAGGAACATTCAGTACTTC	TRBJ2-4	TRBV4-1	medium-sized	15	-
CSGAAGEGNEQFF	TGCAGCGGGGCCGCCGGGGAGGGCAATGAGCAGTTCTTC	TRBJ2-1	TRBV29-1	-	13	TRBD2
CATSRYQGPAGYTF	TGTGCCACCAGCAGATATCAGGGACCCGCTGGCTACACCTTC	TRBJ1-2	TRBV15	once	14	-
CASSQSLQGNEQFF	TGCGCCAGCAGTCAATCGCTCCAGGGGAATGAGCAGTTCTTC	TRBJ2-1	TRBV23-1	-	14	-
CASSQDLTGIPYEQYF	TGCGCCAGCAGCCAAGATTTAACAGGCATACCTTACGAGCAGTACTTC	TRBJ2-7	TRBV4-1	few	16	-
CASSVQGGSDTQYF	TGTGCCAGCAGCGTGCAGGGGGGCTCAGATACGCAGTATTTT	TRBJ2-3	TRBV7-9	-	14	-
CASSFGFETQYF	TGTGCCAGCAGCTTTGGCTTCGAGACCCAGTACTTC	TRBJ2-5	TRBV11-2	few	12	-
CASSISTDTQYF	TGTGCCAGCAGCATTAGCACAGATACGCAGTATTTT	TRBJ2-3	TRBV7-2	few	12	-
CSVGRDTEAFF	TGCAGCGTTGGTCGAGACACTGAAGCTTTCTTT	TRBJ1-1	TRBV29-1	-	11	-
CSGPGQYYEQYF	TGCAGCGGACCCGGACAGTATTACGAGCAGTACTTC	TRBJ2-7	TRBV29-1	few	12	-
CAWSRQYEQFF	TGTGCCTGGAGCCGTCAGTATGAGCAGTTCTTC	TRBJ2-1	TRBV30	-	11	-